The 23 T cell receptor beta chains given below trace back to one sample, sequenced in a study of cytomegalovirus exposure and HLA in healthy donors. PCR involved 60 Vbeta and 13 Jbeta primers. Some clones are missing from TCRdb's copy, which holds only in-frame ones; the method was immunoSEQ multiplex PCR. The sample holds about 160,000 clones, 65% to 80% seen once. Specimen: PBMCs. These receptor sequences come from a man in his forties in good health and CMV-seronegative.

This clone was seen only a few times. The chain employs TRBV5-4 and TRBJ1-3, with 7 bases aligning to TRBD1. Germline values: CDR1 SGHNT, CDR2 YYREEE (reference sequence). V shed 3 bases, J shed 2 bases, and the junction held 8 bases outside the gene matches. The CDR3 contains 16 residues. The CDR3 sequence: CASSYHQGVAGNTIYF. In DNA, the CDR3 is TGTGCCAGCAGCTATCATCAGGGGGTCGCTGGAAACACCATATATTTT.

J is TRBJ2-1 and V is TRBV19, with 15 positions matching TRBD2. CDR3 length equals 16 residues. The J segment lost 11 bases and the V segment lost 3 bases, leaving 8 bases of the junction unmatched. Germline lookup yields CDR1 LNHDA and CDR2 SQIVND (reference sequence). The CDR3 bases are TGTGCCAGTAGTATGACGGGACTAGCGGGAGGAGCTCAGCAGTTCTTC. Protein: CASSMTGLAGGAQQFF.

The chain joins TRBV6-1 to TRBJ2-1; a weak D match, TRBD2 (6 bases). CDR1 is MNHNS and CDR2 is SASEGT in the germline V gene. The V and J ends lost 7 bases and 0 bases respectively, with 10 bases between them. This CDR3 is built from 14 residues. This CDR3 reads CASTEGSSYNEQFF. The DNA for the CDR3 is TGTGCCAGCACGGAGGGGAGCTCCTACAATGAGCAGTTCTTC.

The genes are TRBV25-1 and TRBJ2-7, with unresolved D. The V gene's germline CDR1 is MGHDK and CDR2 SYGVNS. The CDR3 contains 14 residues. Trimming stripped 1 base from V and 9 bases from J, with 16 bases between. The CDR3 spells CASSEFEGYAAQYF. The CDR3 DNA reads TGTGCCAGCAGTGAATTCGAAGGCTACGCGGCGCAGTACTTC.

The CDR3 DNA is TGTGCCAGCAGCCCCCGGGGTACAAGGGATAACTATGGCTACACCTTC. This encodes CASSPRGTRDNYGYTF. This chain connects TRBV28 to TRBJ1-2; D is unclear. The CDR3 length is 16 residues. CDR1 MDHEN and CDR2 SYDVKM come from the germline V gene. Trimming cost V 6 bases and J 1 base, with 18 bases left between them.

The gene calls are TRBV28 and TRBJ2-3; D perhaps matches TRBD1 (6 bases). Trimming took off 9 bases at V and 4 bases at J, with 17 bases between the two ends. The germline V gene encodes CDR1 MDHEN and CDR2 SYDVKM. The length of the CDR3 is 14 residues. DNA of the CDR3: TGTGCCAGTATCAGGGGTCAACTTGCAGATACGCAGTATTTT. This sequence encodes CASIRGQLADTQYF.

V gene TRBV28 combines with J gene TRBJ2-7; TRBD2 matches at 7 bases. V lost 6 bases and J lost 5; bases outside the gene matches: 13. This CDR3 is 15 amino acids long. The germline gives CDR1 MDHEN, CDR2 SYDVKM. The CDR3 protein is CASRSSGEFPDEQYF. The CDR3 DNA sequence: TGTGCCAGCAGGTCTAGCGGAGAATTTCCTGACGAGCAGTACTTC.

This clone was recorded a few times. J is TRBJ2-1 and V is TRBV7-2; TRBD2 matches 14 bases. The CDR3 has 15 amino acids. Germline CDR1 SGHTA, CDR2 FQGNSA. Trimming took 3 bases from V and 7 from J; bases not matched to a gene: 2. The CDR3 loop reads CASSLGLAGVNEQFF. The CDR3 DNA is TGTGCCAGCAGCTTGGGACTAGCGGGAGTAAATGAGCAGTTCTTC.

CDR3 amino acids: CASSAYSDRGKGYTF. CDR3 nucleotide sequence: TGTGCCAGCAGCGCTTACTCCGACAGGGGGAAAGGCTACACCTTC. The V and J genes are TRBV9 and TRBJ1-2; 9 nucleotides line up with TRBD1. The CDR3 sequence is 15 residues long. V shed 3 bases, J shed 8 bases, and the junction held 11 bases outside the gene matches. CDR1 and CDR2 from the germline V gene are SGDLS and YYNGEE.

V is TRBV28 and J is TRBJ2-4; 11 bases are a match to TRBD2. There are 18 residues in the CDR3. V gave up 5 bases and J gave up 6 bases; unmatched junction bases: 15. Germline V gene lookup returns CDR1 MDHEN and CDR2 SYDVKM. CDR3 DNA sequence: TGTGCCAGCAGTCCGAGGACTAGCGGGTTCGAGCGGGGAAACATTCAGTACTTC. Residues: CASSPRTSGFERGNIQYF.

The chain joins TRBV11-2 to TRBJ2-6; TRBD1 might be the D (6 bases). CDR3 length: 15 residues. Trimming stripped 3 bases from V and 4 bases from J, with 10 bases between. The germline gives CDR1 SGHAT, CDR2 FQNNGV. CDR3 DNA: TGTGCCAGCAGCTTCCAGGGGAGCGGGGCCAACGTCCTGACTTTC. Its translation is CASSFQGSGANVLTF.

At least ten counts were recorded for this clone. V and J are TRBV6-5 and TRBJ1-4; D is perhaps TRBD1 (5 bases). CDR3 length: 15 amino acids. V dropped 6 bases and J dropped 7 bases, with 18 bases sitting between them. Germline lookup yields CDR1 MNHEY and CDR2 SVGAGI. The CDR3 protein is CASSQSQVRGEKLFF. The CDR3 DNA sequence: TGTGCCAGCAGCCAGAGTCAGGTTAGGGGTGAAAAACTGTTTTTT.

The CDR3 coding sequence is TGCGCCAGCAGCTTGATAAGGGGCTCCACAGATACGCAGTATTTT. Its translation is CASSLIRGSTDTQYF. This chain uses TRBV5-1 with TRBJ2-3; perhaps TRBD1 as D (5 bases). Germline values: CDR1 SGHRS, CDR2 YFSETQ. The CDR3 loop spans 15 amino acids. Trimming cost V 1 base and J 2 bases, with 11 bases left between them.

This clone occurred once. The chain is built from TRBV4-1 and TRBJ2-3; 10 bases agree with TRBD2. V trimming: 2 bases; J trimming: 3 bases; junction bases outside the gene matches: 2. This CDR3 has 15 amino acids. The V gene's germline CDR1 is MGHRA and CDR2 YSYEKL. CDR3 protein: CASSQLAGVTDTQYF. CDR3 nucleotide sequence: TGCGCCAGCAGCCAACTAGCGGGAGTAACAGATACGCAGTATTTT.

The CDR3 region has the DNA TGCGCCAGCAGCTTGTCAGCTTTCGGAGGGCTAAATGAAAAACTGTTTTTT. Encoded protein: CASSLSAFGGLNEKLFF. The gene calls are TRBV5-1 and TRBJ1-4; unclear D gene. Trimming took off 1 base at V and 5 bases at J, with 18 bases between the two ends. This CDR3 is built from 17 residues. Germline V gene data show CDR1 as SGHRS and CDR2 as YFSETQ.

CDR3: CASSPVGQGQPYEQYF. In DNA, the CDR3 is TGTGCCAGCAGCCCAGTAGGGCAGGGGCAACCTTACGAGCAGTACTTC. This chain joins TRBV7-9 and TRBJ2-7; D is perhaps TRBD1 (6 bases). CDR3 length equals 16 residues. V was clipped by 5 bases and J by 4 bases, with 21 bases between them. Germline CDR1 SEHNR, CDR2 FQNEAQ (reference sequence).

The chain has TRBV28 and TRBJ2-5; TRBD1 is a possible D gene (5 bases). The V gene's germline CDR1 is MDHEN and CDR2 SYDVKM. The CDR3 runs to 14 residues. V was trimmed by 6 bases and J by 5 bases, leaving 16 bases between them. The CDR3 coding sequence is TGTGCCAGCAGCATTGGCAGGGTTCACGAGACCCAGTACTTC. This encodes CASSIGRVHETQYF.

A single count supports this clone. V is TRBV6-5 and J is TRBJ2-1, with TRBD2 as a possible D gene (6 bases). Trimming took 1 base from V and 6 from J, leaving 10 bases between them. Per the germline V gene, CDR1 is MNHEY and CDR2 is SVGAGI. This CDR3 is 14 amino acids long. CDR3 sequence (DNA): TGTGCCAGCAGTTACTTGGGACTCATCAATGAGCAGTTCTTC. Encoded protein: CASSYLGLINEQFF.

V gene TRBV5-1 combines with J gene TRBJ2-5; TRBD1 matches 7 bases. The length of the CDR3 is 14 residues. J gave up 4 bases and V 2 bases, and 5 bases lay outside the gene matches. CDR1 SGHRS and CDR2 YFSETQ come from the germline V gene. The CDR3 bases are TGCGCCAGCAGCTTTCGACAGGGTTTAGAGACCCAGTACTTC. Translation: CASSFRQGLETQYF.

The chain recombines TRBV28 with TRBJ2-3; 9 bases line up with TRBD1. In germline, CDR1 is MDHEN, CDR2 SYDVKM. The CDR3 runs 17 residues. V shed 3 bases and J 0 bases; nucleotides not matched to a gene: 7. This CDR3 reads CASSLSTGGGSTDTQYF. CDR3 DNA sequence: TGTGCCAGCAGTTTGAGTACAGGGGGCGGAAGCACAGATACGCAGTATTTT.

This clone was found once. This chain joins TRBV19 and TRBJ2-2, with 9 bases fitting TRBD1. This CDR3 contains 15 residues. The V segment lost 6 bases and the J segment 6 bases; nucleotides outside the gene matches: 8. Germline CDR1 and CDR2: LNHDA and SQIVND (reference sequence). CDR3 coding DNA: TGTGCCAGTAGCCCGTGGACAGGGGAGCCCGGGGAGCTGTTTTTT. Translated: CASSPWTGEPGELFF. Filled out from reference TRBV19 and TRBJ2-2, the complete variable domain reads DGGITQSPKYLFRKEGQNVTLSCEQNLNHDAMYWYRQDPGQGLRLIYYSQIVNDFQKGDIAEGYSVSREKKESFPLTVTSAQKNPTAFYLCASSPWTGEPGELFFGEGSRLTVL.

CDR3 DNA: TGTGCCAGCAGCCACCCGGGTCTAGCGGGTAGCACAGATACGCAGTATTTT. Translation: CASSHPGLAGSTDTQYF. The chain recombines TRBV7-6 with TRBJ2-3; 8 bases are a match to TRBD2. Per the germline V gene, CDR1 is SGHVS and CDR2 is FNYEAQ. This CDR3 has 17 residues. Losses at the gene ends were 5 bases for V and 0 bases for J; bases not matched to a gene: 10.

This sequence joins TRBV28 and TRBJ1-1, with 8 bases lining up with TRBD1. This CDR3 region has 17 residues. CDR1 and CDR2 (germline): MDHEN, SYDVKM. Trimming removed 3 bases from V and 1 base from J; junction bases left unmatched: 10. This CDR3 reads CASSFLTPGTGNTEAFF. CDR3 DNA sequence: TGTGCCAGCAGTTTCCTGACTCCCGGGACAGGGAACACTGAAGCTTTCTTT.